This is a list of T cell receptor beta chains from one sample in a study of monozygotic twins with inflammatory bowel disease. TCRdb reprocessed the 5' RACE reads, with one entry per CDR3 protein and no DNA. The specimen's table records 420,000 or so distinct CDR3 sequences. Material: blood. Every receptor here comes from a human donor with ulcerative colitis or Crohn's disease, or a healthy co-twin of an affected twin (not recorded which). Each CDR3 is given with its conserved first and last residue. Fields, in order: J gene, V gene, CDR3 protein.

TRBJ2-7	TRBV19	CASSPQTGTSYEQYF
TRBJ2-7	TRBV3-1	CASSPAASGVAGVRYEQYF
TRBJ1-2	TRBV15	CATSRQTGDNYGYTF
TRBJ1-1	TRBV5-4	CASRLDSMNTEAFF
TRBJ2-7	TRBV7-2	CASSLTSGNHEQYF
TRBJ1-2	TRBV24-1	CATSDLWRDNGYTF
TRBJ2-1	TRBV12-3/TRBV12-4	CASSLGLAGAFRSYNEQFF
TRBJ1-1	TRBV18	CASSIHGNTEAFF
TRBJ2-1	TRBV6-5	CASSNRYNEQFF
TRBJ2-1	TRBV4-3	CASSQDWGRYNEQFF
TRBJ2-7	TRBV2	CASSQRTSGNYEQYF
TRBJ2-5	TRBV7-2	CASSLRVGVQETQYF
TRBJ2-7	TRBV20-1	CSARHGAGYEQYF
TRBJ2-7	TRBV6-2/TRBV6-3	CASGKTGSGEQYF
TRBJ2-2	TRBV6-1	CASSGYRGLGAGELFF
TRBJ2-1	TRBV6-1	CASSASLAPHNEQFF